This entry is about one T cell receptor beta chain. What this receptor recognizes is not known. No clone much larger than this one lies a single base away; base qualities are absent. This sample was included in a study of T-cell reconstitution after alpha-beta-depleted transplantation in children listed by TCRdb under 2016. With respect to the entire study: T-cell immune reconstitution after TCRalphabeta/CD19-depleted allogeneic hematopoietic cell transplantation in children was quantitatively tracked in the study by means of TCR repertoire profiling.

Receptors were amplified or captured by PCR. Sequencing took place on an Illumina HiSeq 2500. Molecular barcoding was employed in the preparation of TCR libraries, with unique molecular identifiers being used to normalize TCRbeta repertoire quantification. Clones were called with MiXCR by TCRdb after fastp trimmed the public reads at Q25, and only in-frame beta chains were retained. Every distinct CDR3 protein forms one entry, paired with its most common genes and DNA. For this sample there are 300,000 to 400,000 distinct CDR3 sequences; 15% to 20% appear just once. Of the sample, about 41% is held by the ten largest clones. Measured from the cysteine to the phenylalanine, the CDR3 is 19 residues long. Solely the CDR3 DNA is kept, with 57 bases framed from the first base. According to the germline V gene (reference sequence), CDR1 reads LNHNV and CDR2 reads YYDKDF. Compared with germline, V lacks 0 bases and J lacks 5 bases; bases without a gene match: 10.

This specimen's treatment or condition label, interpreted: allogeneic hematopoietic cell transplantation with graft depleted of TCRalphabeta T cells and CD19 B cells. The transplant recipients were children given TCRalphabeta/CD19-depleted allogeneic hematopoietic cell grafts. Broader findings and caveats from the paper: Hyperexpanded clone frequencies declined over subsequent months; after one year, T-cell counts and TCRbeta diversity were mostly attributed to newly produced T cells. The apparently early alphabetaT-cell count recovery about two months after transplant was reportedly dependent on only several hundred rapidly expanded clones derived from non-depleted graft cells. In some patients, the high TCRbeta diversity seen at day 60 was put down to recipient T cells and intrathymic progenitors that had survived conditioning.

This TCR came from a male patient between 2 and 15 years old who had a stem cell transplant for acute lymphoblastic leukemia, so the T cells may come from the graft donor. The specimen comprised PBMCs, mostly from graft donor cells, sampled 360 days after TCRalphabeta/CD19-depleted stem cell transplant. Here the chain combines TRBV15 and TRBJ2-1; the junction holds 13 bases that match TRBD2. Read as DNA, the sequence is TGTGCCACCAGCAGAGATAACCCTATACTAGCGGGAGGGGACAATGAGCAGTTCTTC. Translated, this gives CATSRDNPILAGGDNEQFF.